This is a list of T cell receptor beta chains from one sample in a study of blood T cell repertoires in COVID-19. The assay was immunoSEQ multiplex PCR, and TCRdb's table has in-frame clones only and misses some. The repertoire holds about 30,000 clones, with 80% to 90% as singletons. The sample taken for sequencing was peripheral blood. The receptors here all came from a human donor in a cohort sampled during active COVID-19. The CDR3 runs from the conserved cysteine through the conserved F or W. The D gene is left open where the match is weak. Not every row has a clone size; where given, it reads once, few, many or a size class.

TRBJ2-3 once TRBD2 TRBV28 TGTGCCAGCAGTTTAAGGCGCGGGGGGACTCTCACAGATACGCAGTATTTT CASSLRRGGTLTDTQYF
TRBJ2-2 NA NA TRBV9 TGTGCCAGCAGCGCCACGAACACCGGGGAGCTGTTTTTT CASSATNTGELFF
TRBJ1-4 NA NA TRBV6-1 TGTGCCAGCAGTGAAGTGCCCCAACTGGTAGAAAAACTGTTTTTT CASSEVPQLVEKLFF
TRBJ1-1 NA NA TRBV10-3 TGTGCCATAGGGGGGGGTGGCACTGAAGCTTTCTTT CAIGGGGTEAFF
TRBJ2-3 NA NA TRBV12-3/TRBV12-4 TGTGCCAGCAGGTTGGACAGATCAGATACGCAGTATTTT CASRLDRSDTQYF
TRBJ2-3 NA TRBD2 TRBV9 TGTGCCAGCAGCGTAGATGCGGGGGAGTTCACAGATACGCAGTATTTT CASSVDAGEFTDTQYF
TRBJ2-7 NA TRBD2 TRBV4-2 TGTGCCAGCAGCCAGGGACTAGCGGGATCCTACGAGCAGTACTTC CASSQGLAGSYEQYF
TRBJ2-5 NA TRBD2 TRBV7-3 TGTGCCAGCAGCTTAAACGGACTAGCAGGGGAGACCCAGTACTTC CASSLNGLAGETQYF
TRBJ2-7 NA NA TRBV3-1/TRBV3-2 TGTGCCAGCAGCCAAGACGGGCTAGCGCCCTACGAGCAGTACTTC CASSQDGLAPYEQYF
TRBJ2-7 NA NA TRBV23-1 TGCGCCAGCAGTCAACCGACAGCTTCCTACGAGCAGTACTTC CASSQPTASYEQYF
TRBJ1-1 NA TRBD1 TRBV11-3 TGTGCCAGCAAACGGCAGGGGGCGGACACTGAAGCTTTCTTT CASKRQGADTEAFF
TRBJ1-1 NA NA TRBV4-3 TGCGCCAGCAGCCAAGAGACGGGGAGGACTGAAGCTTTCTTT CASSQETGRTEAFF
TRBJ2-7 once NA TRBV5-1 TGCGCCAGCAGCGCCCCGGGCGAGCAGTACTTC CASSAPGEQYF
TRBJ2-7 few NA TRBV18 TGTGCCAGCTCGCTCCGGGAAGGCTCCTACGAGCAGTACTTC CASSLREGSYEQYF
TRBJ2-3 NA TRBD1 TRBV10-3 TGTGCCATGGGGGCGGGGACAGGGACAGATACGCAGTATTTT CAMGAGTGTDTQYF
TRBJ1-1 NA NA TRBV12-5 TGTGCTAGTGGTTTCGGGGGTTTGAACACTGAAGCTTTCTTT CASGFGGLNTEAFF
TRBJ2-7 NA TRBD2 TRBV27 TGTGCCAGCAGTTCTCCGGGACGGGGGGGGCACTCCTACGAGCAGTACTTC CASSSPGRGGHSYEQYF
TRBJ2-1 NA TRBD2 TRBV29-1 TGCAGCGTCGAAGGCCTAGCGGGGGTCTACAATGAGCAGTTCTTC CSVEGLAGVYNEQFF
TRBJ2-2 few NA TRBV6-5 TGTGCCAGCAGATCTAGCCGGGAGCTGTTTTTT CASRSSRELFF
TRBJ2-3 few TRBD2 TRBV4-2 TGTGCCAGCAGCCCCACGGGACTAGTCTCAGATACGCAGTATTTT CASSPTGLVSDTQYF
TRBJ2-3 few NA TRBV6-5 TGTGCCAACCGGGACACCTCGGGTATTACAGATACGCAGTATTTT CANRDTSGITDTQYF
TRBJ2-7 NA TRBD1 TRBV7-6 TGTGCCAGCAGCGCCGGGACAGGGCACTACGAGCAGTACTTC CASSAGTGHYEQYF
TRBJ2-2 NA NA TRBV29-1 TGCAGCGTTTCAACCGAACGGAGGACCGGGGAGCTGTTTTTT CSVSTERRTGELFF
TRBJ2-1 NA NA TRBV12-3/TRBV12-4 TGTGCCAGCACCAGGGGTTACAATGAGCAGTTCTTC CASTRGYNEQFF
TRBJ2-5 NA TRBD2 TRBV7-9 TGTGCCAGCAGCTCCACTAGCGGGGGTTTCCAAGAGACCCAGTACTTC CASSSTSGGFQETQYF
TRBJ2-7 NA TRBD2 TRBV4-2 TGTGCCAGCAGCCAGGTAGCGGGGGGCCGCTACGAGCAGTACTTC CASSQVAGGRYEQYF
TRBJ2-1 NA NA TRBV4-3 TGCGCCAGCAGCCCCAGTTGGGGGGGGGCCTCCTACAATGAGCAGTTCTTC CASSPSWGGASYNEQFF
TRBJ2-7 NA NA TRBV7-3 TGTGCCAGCAGCTCCGATCAGATCTCCTACGAGCAGTACTTC CASSSDQISYEQYF
TRBJ1-1 NA NA TRBV5-4 TGTGCCAGCAGCTTGGAAGGGGGGGTTACCACTGAAGCTTTCTTT CASSLEGGVTTEAFF
TRBJ2-7 NA NA TRBV6-8 TGTGCCAGCAACCTCTGTGCCCGGGGTTGGATCGAGCAGTACTTC CASNLCARGWIEQYF
TRBJ2-1 NA TRBD1 TRBV5-1 TGCGCCAGCAGCGACGGGACAGGGGCCCAAAGCTCCTACAATGAGCAGTTCTTC CASSDGTGAQSSYNEQFF
TRBJ1-2 NA NA TRBV9 TGTGCCAGCAGCGTAGATGCAGGGGACTATGGCTACACCTTC CASSVDAGDYGYTF
TRBJ2-1 NA NA TRBV30 TGTGCCTGGAGTCTTCCAGGGTTATTAGTTGTACAAAGGGGCAATGAGCAGTTCTTC CAWSLPGLLVVQRGNEQFF
TRBJ1-1 NA NA TRBV2 TGTGCCAGCAGTGAACTGAGAACTGCTGAAGCTTTCTTT CASSELRTAEAFF
TRBJ2-5 NA TRBD2 TRBV2 TGTGCCAGCAAGGTAGCGGGGGCTGAGACCCAGTACTTC CASKVAGAETQYF
TRBJ1-1 NA NA TRBV28 TGTGCCAGTTCCCAGGATTATCTCATGAACACTGAAGCTTTCTTT CASSQDYLMNTEAFF
TRBJ2-3 NA TRBD2 TRBV6-1 TGTGCCAGCAGTGCCTCCGGGACTAGCGGGGGCCGGGACACAGATACGCAGTATTTT CASSASGTSGGRDTDTQYF
TRBJ2-3 NA NA TRBV11-2 TGTGCCAGCAGCTTAGTTGCGGGGAGTACAGATACGCAGTATTTT CASSLVAGSTDTQYF
TRBJ2-3 NA TRBD2 TRBV7-9 TGTGCCAGCAGCTTAGAGGAGCTAGCGGGGGTAAGAGGGGATACGCAGTATTTT CASSLEELAGVRGDTQYF
TRBJ2-3 NA TRBD2 TRBV7-2 TGTGCCAGCAAGGGTTACGGGACTAGCTTAACAGATACGCAGTATTTT CASKGYGTSLTDTQYF
TRBJ2-7 NA NA TRBV6-7 TGTGCCAACCCCCCGAGACTCTCCTACGAGCAGTACTTC CANPPRLSYEQYF
TRBJ2-7 NA NA TRBV7-2 TGTGCCAGCAGCCCCAGTTGGGGGGACCTCGAGCAGTACTTC CASSPSWGDLEQYF
TRBJ1-2 once NA TRBV20-1 TGCAGTGCTAGCGAGTCTCACGGCTACACCTTC CSASESHGYTF
TRBJ2-2 NA NA TRBV4-3 TGCGCCAGCAGCCAAGAATCCGGGACAACGAACACCGGGGAGCTGTTTTTT CASSQESGTTNTGELFF
TRBJ2-6 NA NA TRBV19 TGTGCCAGTAGCAAAAACTCCGGGACTCCTTCTGGGGCCAACGTCCTGACTTTC CASSKNSGTPSGANVLTF
TRBJ2-3 NA NA TRBV25-1 TGTGCCAGCAGCTATAACACAGATACGCAGTATTTT CASSYNTDTQYF
TRBJ2-5 once TRBD1 TRBV11-1 TGTGCCAGCAGCCCGGACAGGGACCAAGAGACCCAGTACTTC CASSPDRDQETQYF
TRBJ1-5 once NA TRBV6-4 TGTGCCAGCAGTGATGTTTATACTCTGTGGCCCCAGCATTTT CASSDVYTLWPQHF
TRBJ1-2 NA NA TRBV19 TGTGCCAGTAGTATCCCCAGTCGCGGGGGCGCCTATGGCTACACCTTC CASSIPSRGGAYGYTF
TRBJ1-1 NA NA TRBV4-1 TGCGCCAGCAGTACCCCCGGGGGGAGGAACACTGAAGCTTTCTTT CASSTPGGRNTEAFF
TRBJ2-1 NA TRBD2 TRBV7-8 TGTGCCAGCAGCTTAGAGACTAGCGCACGCAAGCAGTTCTTC CASSLETSARKQFF